There are a few counts of the clone carrying this T cell receptor beta chain. What it recognizes is unknown. These data belong to a study of T cell repertoires in cytomegalovirus infection. Study-wide results and caveats: The study found HLA-C-restricted CMV-specific TCR beta clonotypes dominating the ex vivo response. Public TCR beta family frequency separated CMV-and-HLA carriers, including in an independent cohort.

One entry per CDR3 protein results from TCRdb running MiXCR on the reads. The sample consists of 350,000 to 550,000 distinct CDR3 sequences, 31% of them appearing once. Germline V lookup: CDR1 MDHEN, CDR2 SYDVKM. CDR3 length: 19 amino acids. Unmatched junction bases numbered 11, after V lost 2 bases and J lost 7 bases. The sample consisted of PBMCs. This TCR derives from a human donor in good health (CMV status not recorded). Some clones in this sample may be carry-over from other donors' samples. The chain uses TRBV28 and TRBJ2-2; 15 bases match TRBD2. The CDR3 sequence is CASSLLPRGTSGGHGELFF. In DNA, the CDR3 is TGTGCCAGCAGTTTACTCCCCCGGGGGACTAGCGGGGGGCACGGGGAGCTGTTTTTT.